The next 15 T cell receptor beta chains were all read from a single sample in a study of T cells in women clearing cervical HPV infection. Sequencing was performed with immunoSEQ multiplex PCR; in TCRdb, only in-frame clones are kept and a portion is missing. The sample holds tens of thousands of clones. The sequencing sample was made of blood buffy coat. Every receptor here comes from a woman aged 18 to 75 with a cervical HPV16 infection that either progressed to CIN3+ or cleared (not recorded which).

CDR3 amino acids: CASSLDGTGIYEQYF. The covered CDR3 bases are TGTGCCAGCAGCTTAGACGGGACAGGGATCTACGAG. The chain combines TRBV7-3 with TRBJ2-7; TRBD1 matches 9 bases. Read sequence stops 3 residues before the CDR3 end, and the germline J gene provides the missing end. The CDR3 length is 15 residues. V gave up 2 bases and J gave up 3 bases; unmatched junction bases: 5. The germline V gene encodes CDR1 SGHTA and CDR2 FQGTGA.

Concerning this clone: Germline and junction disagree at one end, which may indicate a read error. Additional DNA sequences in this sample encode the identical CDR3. The covered CDR3 bases are TGTGCCAGCAATCCACAGGGCTCTGGAAACACA. This encodes CASNPQGSGNT. The complete CDR3 reads CASNPQGSGNTIYF. This chain uses TRBV2 with TRBJ1-3; possibly TRBD1 for D (6 bases). The read gets to within 3 residues of the CDR3 end, and the germline J gene fills in the rest. The CDR3 has 14 amino acids. Germline CDR1 and CDR2: SNHLY and FYNNEI.

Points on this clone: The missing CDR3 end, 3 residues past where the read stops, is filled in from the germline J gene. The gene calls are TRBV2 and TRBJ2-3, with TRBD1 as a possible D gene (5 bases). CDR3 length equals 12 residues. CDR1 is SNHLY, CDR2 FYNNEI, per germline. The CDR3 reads CASSLDRDTQYF. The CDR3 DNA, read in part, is TGTGCCAGCAGCTTAGACAGAGACACG.

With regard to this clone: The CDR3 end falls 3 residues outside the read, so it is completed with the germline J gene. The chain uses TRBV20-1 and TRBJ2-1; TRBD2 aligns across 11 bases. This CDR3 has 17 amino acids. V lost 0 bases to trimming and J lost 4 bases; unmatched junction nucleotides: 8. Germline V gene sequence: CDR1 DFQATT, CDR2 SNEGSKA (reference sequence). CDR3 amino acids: CSARDAVAGGLYNEQFF. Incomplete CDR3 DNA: TGCAGTGCTAGAGATGCGGTAGCGGGAGGGCTGTACAATGAG.

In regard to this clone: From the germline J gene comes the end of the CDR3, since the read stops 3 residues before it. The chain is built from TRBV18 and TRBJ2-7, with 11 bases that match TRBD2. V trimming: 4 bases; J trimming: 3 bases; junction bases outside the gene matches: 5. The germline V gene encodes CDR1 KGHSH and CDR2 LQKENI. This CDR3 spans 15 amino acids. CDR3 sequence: CASSLTSGGSYEQYF. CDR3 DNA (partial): TGTGCCAGCTCACTTACTAGCGGGGGAAGCTACGAG.

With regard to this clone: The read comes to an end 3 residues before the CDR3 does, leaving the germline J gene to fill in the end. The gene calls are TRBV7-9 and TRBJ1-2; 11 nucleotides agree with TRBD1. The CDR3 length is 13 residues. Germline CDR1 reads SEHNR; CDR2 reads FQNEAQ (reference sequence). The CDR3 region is CASSWGQGDGYTF. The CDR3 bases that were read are TGTGCCAGCAGCTGGGGACAGGGGGACGGC.

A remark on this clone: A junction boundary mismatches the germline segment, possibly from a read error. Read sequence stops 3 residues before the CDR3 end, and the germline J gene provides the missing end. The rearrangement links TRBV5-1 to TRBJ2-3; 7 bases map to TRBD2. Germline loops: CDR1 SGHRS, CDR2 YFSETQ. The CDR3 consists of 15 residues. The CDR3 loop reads CASNLGGGEPDTQYF. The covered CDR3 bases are TGCGCCAGCAACTTGGGTGGGGGGGAGCCAGATACG.

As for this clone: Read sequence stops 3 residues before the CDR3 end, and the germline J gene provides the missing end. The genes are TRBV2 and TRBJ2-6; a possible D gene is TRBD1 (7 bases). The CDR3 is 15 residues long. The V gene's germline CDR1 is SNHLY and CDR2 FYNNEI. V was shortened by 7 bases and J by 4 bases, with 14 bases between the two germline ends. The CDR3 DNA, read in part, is TGTGCCAGCAATACAGGGGCGGGAGGGGCCAACGTC. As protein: CASNTGAGGANV. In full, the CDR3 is CASNTGAGGANVLTF.

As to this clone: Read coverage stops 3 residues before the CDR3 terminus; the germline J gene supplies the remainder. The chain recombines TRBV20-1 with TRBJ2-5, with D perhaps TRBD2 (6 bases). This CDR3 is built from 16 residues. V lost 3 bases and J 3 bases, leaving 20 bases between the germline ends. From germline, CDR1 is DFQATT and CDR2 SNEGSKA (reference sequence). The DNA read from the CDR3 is TGCAGTGCTAGGGGAGCAACAGCGGGTATGAAAGAGACC. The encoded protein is CSARGATAGMKET. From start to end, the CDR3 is CSARGATAGMKETQYF.

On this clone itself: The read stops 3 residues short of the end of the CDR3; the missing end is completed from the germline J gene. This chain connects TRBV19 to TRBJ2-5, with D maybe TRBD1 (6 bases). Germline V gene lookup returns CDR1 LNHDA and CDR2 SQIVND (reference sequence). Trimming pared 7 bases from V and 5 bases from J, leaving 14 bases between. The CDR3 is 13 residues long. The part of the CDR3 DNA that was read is TGTGCCAGTACGCAGGGGCTGAGCGAGACC. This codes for CASTQGLSET. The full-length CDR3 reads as CASTQGLSETQYF.

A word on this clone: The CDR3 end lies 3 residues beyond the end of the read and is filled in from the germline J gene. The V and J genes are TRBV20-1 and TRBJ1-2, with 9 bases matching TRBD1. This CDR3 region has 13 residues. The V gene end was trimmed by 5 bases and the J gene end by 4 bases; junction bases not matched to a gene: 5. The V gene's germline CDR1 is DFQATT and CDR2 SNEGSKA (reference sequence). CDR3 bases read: TGCAGTGCTTCACAGGGGGCGGGCTATGGC. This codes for CSASQGAGYG. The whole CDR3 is CSASQGAGYGYTF.

The CDR3 is CASSVERIGQPQHF. Partial CDR3 DNA: TGTGCCAGCAGTGTGGAGCGGATAGGACAGCCC. The gene calls are TRBV2 and TRBJ1-5, with D uncertain. The missing CDR3 end, 3 residues past where the read stops, is filled in from the germline J gene. Germline CDR1 SNHLY, CDR2 FYNNEI. V lost 4 bases and J 7 bases, leaving 14 bases between the germline ends. The CDR3 runs 14 residues.

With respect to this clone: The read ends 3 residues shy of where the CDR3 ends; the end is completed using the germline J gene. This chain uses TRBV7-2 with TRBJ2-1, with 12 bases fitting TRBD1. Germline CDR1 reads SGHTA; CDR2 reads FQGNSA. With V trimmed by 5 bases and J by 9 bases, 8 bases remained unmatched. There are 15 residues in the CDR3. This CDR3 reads CASSQSGTGGAEQFF. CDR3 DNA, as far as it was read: TGTGCCAGCAGCCAGTCCGGGACAGGGGGCGCTGAG.

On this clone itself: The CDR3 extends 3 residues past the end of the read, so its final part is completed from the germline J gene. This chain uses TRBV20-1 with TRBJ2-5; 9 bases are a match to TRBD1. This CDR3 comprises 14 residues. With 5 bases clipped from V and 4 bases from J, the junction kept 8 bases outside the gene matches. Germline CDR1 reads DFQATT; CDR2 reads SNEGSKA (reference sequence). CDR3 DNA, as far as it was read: TGCAGTGCTGGACCGGGACAGGGCGGAGAGACC. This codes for CSAGPGQGGET. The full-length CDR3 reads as CSAGPGQGGETQYF.

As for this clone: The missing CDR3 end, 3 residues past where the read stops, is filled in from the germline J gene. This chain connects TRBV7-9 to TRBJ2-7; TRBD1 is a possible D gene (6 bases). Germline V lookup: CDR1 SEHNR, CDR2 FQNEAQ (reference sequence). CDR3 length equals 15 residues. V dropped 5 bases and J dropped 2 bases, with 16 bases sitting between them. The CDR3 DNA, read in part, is TGTGCCAGCAGCGAAGGGGACATACCTACCTACGAG. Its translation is CASSEGDIPTYE. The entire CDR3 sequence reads CASSEGDIPTYEQYF.